This T cell receptor (beta chain) is from a study of cytomegalovirus exposure and HLA in healthy donors. Findings of the study overall: Reportedly, cytomegalovirus status was diagnosed with high sensitivity and specificity. A few chains tied to CMV proved CMV antigen-specific in vitro.

Measured with immunoSEQ multiplex PCR; TCRdb has only the in-frame clones, and not every one. The table shows some 100,000 clones, with around nine tenths occurring only once. For this clone: The antigen is unknown. An end of the junction does not agree with germline; a read error may underlie this.

The donors formed part of the approximately 130-subject validation cohort, distinct from the roughly 660-subject first cohort. The V gene's germline CDR1 is SNHLY and CDR2 FYNNEI. The CDR3 runs 13 residues. This sequence joins TRBV2 and TRBJ2-7; possibly TRBD2 for D (6 bases). Sequencing used PBMCs. The receptor was derived from a woman aged 18 to 35 in good health and CMV-seronegative. This CDR3 is CASSEASGTLLRF. The CDR3 region has the DNA TGTGCCAGCAGTGAGGCCTCCGGGACTCTCCTTCGCTTC.